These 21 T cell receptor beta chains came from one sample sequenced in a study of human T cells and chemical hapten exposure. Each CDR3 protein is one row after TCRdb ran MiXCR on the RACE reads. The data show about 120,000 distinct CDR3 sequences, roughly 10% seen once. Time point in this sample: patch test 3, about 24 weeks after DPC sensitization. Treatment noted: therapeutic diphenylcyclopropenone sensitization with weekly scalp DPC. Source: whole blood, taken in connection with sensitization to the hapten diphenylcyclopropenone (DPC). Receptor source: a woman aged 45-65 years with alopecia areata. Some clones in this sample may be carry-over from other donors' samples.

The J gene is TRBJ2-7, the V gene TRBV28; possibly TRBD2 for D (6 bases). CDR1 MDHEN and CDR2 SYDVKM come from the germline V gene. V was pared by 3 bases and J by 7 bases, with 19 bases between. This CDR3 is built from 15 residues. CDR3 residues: CASSLVAGTGLEQYF. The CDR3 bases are TGTGCCAGCAGTTTGGTTGCAGGGACCGGACTAGAGCAGTACTTC.

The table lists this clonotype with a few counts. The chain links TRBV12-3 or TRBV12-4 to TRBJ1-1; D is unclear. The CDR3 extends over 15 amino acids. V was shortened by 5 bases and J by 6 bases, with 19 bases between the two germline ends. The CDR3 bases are TGTGCCAGCAGTCTAACCCCCGTCCTTGGGGCTGAAGCTTTCTTT. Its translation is CASSLTPVLGAEAFF.

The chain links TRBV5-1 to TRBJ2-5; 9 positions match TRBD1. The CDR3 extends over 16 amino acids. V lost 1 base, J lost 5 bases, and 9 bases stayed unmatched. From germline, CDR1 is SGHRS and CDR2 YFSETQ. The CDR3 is CASSLRGDRGTETQYF. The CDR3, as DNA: TGCGCCAGCAGCTTGAGGGGTGACAGGGGGACGGAGACCCAGTACTTC.

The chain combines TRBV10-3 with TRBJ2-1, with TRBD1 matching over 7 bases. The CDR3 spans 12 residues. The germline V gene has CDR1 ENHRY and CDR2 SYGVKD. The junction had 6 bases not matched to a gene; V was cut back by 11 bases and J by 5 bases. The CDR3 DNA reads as TGTGCCGTCACCCAGGGGGACAATGAGCAGTTCTTC. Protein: CAVTQGDNEQFF.

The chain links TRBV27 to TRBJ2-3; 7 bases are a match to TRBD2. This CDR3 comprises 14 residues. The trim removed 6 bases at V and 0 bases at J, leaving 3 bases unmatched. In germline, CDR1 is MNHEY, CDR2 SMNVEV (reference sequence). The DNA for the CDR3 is TGTGCCAGCAGACGGGGGGTCAGCACAGATACGCAGTATTTT. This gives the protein CASRRGVSTDTQYF.

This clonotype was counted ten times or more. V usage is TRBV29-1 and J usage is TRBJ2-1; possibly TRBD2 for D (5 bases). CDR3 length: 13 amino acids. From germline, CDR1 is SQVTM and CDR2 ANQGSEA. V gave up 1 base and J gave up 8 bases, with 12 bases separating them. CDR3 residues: CSVEVPLAYEQFF. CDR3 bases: TGCAGCGTTGAAGTGCCCCTAGCCTATGAGCAGTTCTTC.

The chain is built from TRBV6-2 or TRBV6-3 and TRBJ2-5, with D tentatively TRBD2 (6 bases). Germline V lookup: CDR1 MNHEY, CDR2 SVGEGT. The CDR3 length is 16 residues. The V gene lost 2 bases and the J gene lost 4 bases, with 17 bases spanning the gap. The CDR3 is CASSYGYRGTPETQYF. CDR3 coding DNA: TGTGCCAGCAGTTACGGGTATCGCGGGACGCCAGAGACCCAGTACTTC.

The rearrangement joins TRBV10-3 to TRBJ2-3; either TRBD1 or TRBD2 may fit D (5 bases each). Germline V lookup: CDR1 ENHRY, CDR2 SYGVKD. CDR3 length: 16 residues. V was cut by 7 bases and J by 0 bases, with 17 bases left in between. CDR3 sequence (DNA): TGTGCCATCAAGGGACCTTCTAAGAAAAGCACAGATACGCAGTATTTT. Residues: CAIKGPSKKSTDTQYF.

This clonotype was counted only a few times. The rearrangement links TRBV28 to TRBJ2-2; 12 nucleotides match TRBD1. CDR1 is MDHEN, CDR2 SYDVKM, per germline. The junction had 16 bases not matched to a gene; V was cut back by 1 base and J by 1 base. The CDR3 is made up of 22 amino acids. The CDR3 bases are TGTGCCAGCAGTTTATCCGGGACAGGGGGCGTCACTAGCGGTTTGAACACCGGGGAGCTGTTTTTT. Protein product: CASSLSGTGGVTSGLNTGELFF.

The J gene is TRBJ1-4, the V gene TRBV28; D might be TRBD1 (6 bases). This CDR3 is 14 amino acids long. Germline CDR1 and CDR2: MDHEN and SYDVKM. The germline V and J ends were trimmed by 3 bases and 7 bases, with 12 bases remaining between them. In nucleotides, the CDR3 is TGTGCCAGCAGTTTGGCGGGGGGGCCTGAAAAACTGTTTTTT. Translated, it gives CASSLAGGPEKLFF.

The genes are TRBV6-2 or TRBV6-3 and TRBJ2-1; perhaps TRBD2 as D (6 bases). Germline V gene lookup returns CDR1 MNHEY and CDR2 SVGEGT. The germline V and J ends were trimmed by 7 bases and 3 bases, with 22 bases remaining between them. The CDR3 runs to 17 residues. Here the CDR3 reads CASKPYRSGVFYNEQFF. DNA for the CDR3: TGTGCCAGCAAGCCCTACAGGTCGGGGGTCTTCTACAATGAGCAGTTCTTC.

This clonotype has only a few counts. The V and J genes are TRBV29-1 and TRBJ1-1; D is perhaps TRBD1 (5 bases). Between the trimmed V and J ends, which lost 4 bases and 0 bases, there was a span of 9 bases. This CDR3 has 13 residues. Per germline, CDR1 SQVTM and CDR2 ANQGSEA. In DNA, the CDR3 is TGCAGCGTTGCAAAGGGGATGAACACTGAAGCTTTCTTT. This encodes CSVAKGMNTEAFF.

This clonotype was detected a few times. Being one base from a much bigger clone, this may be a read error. DNA for the CDR3: TGTGCCAGCAGTTACTCCCCGGGGCAAACTTCCTACGAGCAGTACTTC. This sequence encodes CASSYSPGQTSYEQYF. The rearrangement uses TRBV6-6 and TRBJ2-7; D is tentatively TRBD1 or TRBD2 (5 bases each). Trimming stripped 0 bases from V and 1 base from J, with 13 bases between. This CDR3 region has 16 residues. From germline, CDR1 is MNHNY and CDR2 SVGAGI (reference sequence).

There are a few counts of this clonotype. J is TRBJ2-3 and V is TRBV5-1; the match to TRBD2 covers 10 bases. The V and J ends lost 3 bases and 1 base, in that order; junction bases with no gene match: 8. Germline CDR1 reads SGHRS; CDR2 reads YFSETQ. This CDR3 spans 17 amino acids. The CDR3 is CASSSIPGTSGTDTQYF. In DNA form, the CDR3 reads TGCGCCAGCAGCTCCATTCCCGGGACTAGCGGCACAGATACGCAGTATTTT.

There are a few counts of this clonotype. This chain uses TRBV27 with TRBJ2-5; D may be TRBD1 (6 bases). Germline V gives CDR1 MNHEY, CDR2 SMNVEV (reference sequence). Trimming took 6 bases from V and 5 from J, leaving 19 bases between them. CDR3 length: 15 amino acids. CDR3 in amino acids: CASSLRGTPYETQYF. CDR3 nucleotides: TGTGCCAGCAGCCTAAGGGGGACCCCTTATGAGACCCAGTACTTC.

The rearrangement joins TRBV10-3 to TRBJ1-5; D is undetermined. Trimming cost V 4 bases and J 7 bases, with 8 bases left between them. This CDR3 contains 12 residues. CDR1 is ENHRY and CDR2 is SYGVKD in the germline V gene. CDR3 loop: CAISGPEQPQHF. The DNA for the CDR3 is TGTGCCATCAGTGGCCCGGAACAGCCCCAGCATTTT.

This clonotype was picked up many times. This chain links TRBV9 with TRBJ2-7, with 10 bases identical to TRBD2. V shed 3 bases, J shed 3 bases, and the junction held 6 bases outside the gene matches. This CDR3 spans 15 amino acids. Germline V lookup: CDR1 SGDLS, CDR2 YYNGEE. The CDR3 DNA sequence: TGTGCCAGCAGCGGATCCGGGACTAGCGTCTACGAGCAGTACTTC. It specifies CASSGSGTSVYEQYF.

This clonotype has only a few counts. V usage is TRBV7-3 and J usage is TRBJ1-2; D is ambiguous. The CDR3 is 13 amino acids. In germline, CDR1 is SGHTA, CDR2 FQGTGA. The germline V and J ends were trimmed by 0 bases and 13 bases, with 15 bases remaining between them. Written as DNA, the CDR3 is TGTGCCAGCAGCTTAACGGCGGCAGGCGCGCCCACCTTC. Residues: CASSLTAAGAPTF.

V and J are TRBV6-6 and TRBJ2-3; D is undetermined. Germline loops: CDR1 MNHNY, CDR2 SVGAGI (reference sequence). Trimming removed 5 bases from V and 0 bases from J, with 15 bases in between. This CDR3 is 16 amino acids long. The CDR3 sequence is CASSLSVGTSTDTQYF. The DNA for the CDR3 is TGTGCCAGCAGTCTGTCAGTCGGAACTAGCACAGATACGCAGTATTTT.

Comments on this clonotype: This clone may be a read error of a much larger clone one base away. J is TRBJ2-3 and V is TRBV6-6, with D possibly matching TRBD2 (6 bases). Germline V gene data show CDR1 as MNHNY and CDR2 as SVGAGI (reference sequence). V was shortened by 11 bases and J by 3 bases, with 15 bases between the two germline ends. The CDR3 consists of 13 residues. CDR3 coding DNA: TGTGCCGGCGGAGGGAGGCGGACAGATACGCAGTATTTT. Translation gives CAGGGRRTDTQYF.

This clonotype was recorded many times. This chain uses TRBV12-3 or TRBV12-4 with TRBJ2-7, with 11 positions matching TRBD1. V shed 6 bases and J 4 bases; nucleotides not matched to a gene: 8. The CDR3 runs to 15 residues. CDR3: CASSLGDRGIYEQYF. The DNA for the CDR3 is TGTGCCAGCAGCCTGGGGGACAGGGGGATTTACGAGCAGTACTTC.